One sample yielded the 28 T cell receptor beta chains listed below, sequenced in a study of blood T cell repertoires in COVID-19. TCRdb's table, derived via immunoSEQ multiplex PCR, lists solely in-frame clones and lacks some. The sample holds about 380,000 clones, around 85% seen once. The sequenced sample was peripheral blood. These receptor sequences come from a woman younger than 30 with acute or convalescent COVID-19.

The gene calls are TRBV7-8 and TRBJ2-5; 9 bases agree with TRBD1. Germline V gene lookup returns CDR1 SGHVS and CDR2 FQNEAQ. The trim removed 8 bases at V and 0 bases at J, leaving 7 bases unmatched. This CDR3 is 15 amino acids long. The CDR3 DNA sequence: TGTGCCAGCTGGGTGGACAGGGGCGACCAAGAGACCCAGTACTTC. It is translated as CASWVDRGDQETQYF.

This sequence joins TRBV6-5 and TRBJ1-1, with D possibly matching TRBD1 (5 bases). Trimming removed 6 bases at V and 1 base at J, with 12 bases between. This CDR3 has 14 residues. In germline, CDR1 is MNHEY, CDR2 SVGAGI. DNA for the CDR3: TGTGCCAGCAGGCGGGACCCTACGAACACTGAAGCTTTCTTT. Protein sequence: CASRRDPTNTEAFF.

The chain couples TRBV5-4 to TRBJ1-1, with 9 nucleotides matching TRBD1. The V gene end was trimmed by 4 bases and the J gene end by 4 bases; junction bases not matched to a gene: 11. The CDR3 sequence is 16 residues long. The germline V gene has CDR1 SGHNT and CDR2 YYREEE (reference sequence). CDR3 in amino acids: CASSPTGQGRSTEAFF. The CDR3, as DNA: TGTGCCAGCAGCCCCACAGGACAGGGGAGGAGCACTGAAGCTTTCTTT.

Only a few counts were recorded for this clone. This rearrangement joins TRBV3-1 (or the pseudogene TRBV3-2) to TRBJ1-2; TRBD1 might be the D (5 bases). V lost 4 bases to trimming and J lost 8 bases, with 17 bases between them. CDR1 is LGHDT and CDR2 is YNNKEL in the germline V gene (reference sequence). CDR3 length: 14 amino acids. CDR3 nucleotide sequence: TGTGCCAGCAGCCGAGACCCCAGGGTGCGGGGCTACACCTTC. Residues: CASSRDPRVRGYTF.

The CDR3 region has the DNA TGTGCCAGCAGCCAAAGACAGGGAGTGGACTACGAGCAGTACTTC. Translation: CASSQRQGVDYEQYF. The chain couples TRBV7-8 to TRBJ2-7; 7 nucleotides match TRBD1. Trimming removed 5 bases from V and 3 bases from J; junction bases left unmatched: 10. This CDR3 region has 15 residues. Germline CDR1 is SGHVS and CDR2 is FQNEAQ.

The gene calls are TRBV30 and TRBJ1-5, with D perhaps TRBD1 (5 bases). The CDR3 contains 14 residues. Trimming took off 4 bases at V and 2 bases at J, with 12 bases between the two ends. From germline, CDR1 is GTSNPN and CDR2 SVGIG (reference sequence). CDR3 in amino acids: CAWTRAGGNQPQHF. The CDR3 nucleotides are TGTGCCTGGACTAGAGCGGGGGGCAATCAGCCCCAGCATTTT.

V gene TRBV9 combines with J gene TRBJ1-1, with 7 bases identical to TRBD1. The V segment lost 4 bases and the J segment 1 base; nucleotides outside the gene matches: 7. Germline V gene lookup returns CDR1 SGDLS and CDR2 YYNGEE. This CDR3 has 15 residues. The chain's CDR3 is CASSPEGAGNTEAFF. The CDR3 DNA is TGTGCCAGCAGCCCTGAGGGGGCGGGGAACACTGAAGCTTTCTTT.

The genes are TRBV11-1 and TRBJ1-2; 7 nucleotides agree with TRBD1. This CDR3 region has 14 residues. The V segment lost 1 base and the J segment 7 bases; nucleotides outside the gene matches: 6. Germline V gene sequence: CDR1 SGHAT, CDR2 FQDESV (reference sequence). CDR3 bases: TGTGCCAGCAGCTTAGTGGAGGGGGCCTCTGGCTACACCTTC. This codes for CASSLVEGASGYTF.

V and J are TRBV4-1 and TRBJ1-2; TRBD1 aligns across 7 bases. CDR1 and CDR2 (germline): MGHRA, YSYEKL. The V and J ends lost 3 bases and 5 bases, in that order; junction bases with no gene match: 6. The CDR3 is made up of 14 amino acids. The DNA of the CDR3 is TGCGCCAGCAGCCAGGAACAGGGGCGATATGGCTACACCTTC. Residues: CASSQEQGRYGYTF.

The rearrangement joins TRBV5-8 to TRBJ2-3, with D perhaps matching TRBD2 (6 bases). The CDR3 totals 15 residues. Germline CDR1 reads SGHTS; CDR2 reads YDEGEE. The V end lost 0 bases, the J end lost 3 bases, and 11 bases lay between the germline ends. Here the CDR3 DNA reads TGTGCCAGCAGCTTGGTAGCCGGGAGTACAGATACGCAGTATTTT. It translates to CASSLVAGSTDTQYF.

This chain joins TRBV18 and TRBJ1-1; D possibly corresponds to TRBD1 (6 bases). The length of the CDR3 is 14 residues. Germline CDR1 and CDR2: KGHSH and LQKENI. V gave up 8 bases and J gave up 3 bases, with 16 bases separating them. Written as DNA, the CDR3 is TGTGCCAGCACCGGTTACAGGGAAGACACTGAAGCTTTCTTT. It yields the protein CASTGYREDTEAFF.

This rearrangement joins TRBV6-1 to TRBJ2-5, with D possibly being TRBD1 (6 bases). The CDR3 has 15 amino acids. Germline V lookup: CDR1 MNHNS, CDR2 SASEGT. Trimming took off 3 bases at V and 5 bases at J, with 16 bases between the two ends. CDR3: CASSDGGTLGETQYF. CDR3 nucleotides: TGTGCCAGCAGTGATGGTGGGACACTCGGGGAGACCCAGTACTTC.

This clone was picked up a small number of times. The genes are TRBV11-2 and TRBJ2-7; D is perhaps TRBD1 (5 bases). The CDR3 consists of 12 residues. Between the trimmed V and J ends, which lost 6 bases and 11 bases, there was a span of 17 bases. CDR1 is SGHAT and CDR2 is FQNNGV in the germline V gene. CDR3 coding DNA: TGTGCCAGCAGTTTTCAGGGCGCTCCCGAGTACTTC. Protein sequence: CASSFQGAPEYF.

This chain connects TRBV11-3 to TRBJ2-3; the match to TRBD1 covers 7 bases. CDR1 SGHNT and CDR2 YENEEA come from the germline V gene. V dropped 9 bases and J dropped 1; count of bases not matched to a gene: 10. This CDR3 is built from 15 residues. The chain's CDR3 is CASSRRQGGTDTQYF. The CDR3 DNA reads as TGTGCCAGTTCACGAAGACAGGGTGGCACAGATACGCAGTATTTT.

Only one count was recorded for this clone. This chain uses TRBV15 with TRBJ1-2, with 7 bases that match TRBD1. The junction had 3 bases not matched to a gene; V was cut back by 4 bases and J by 7 bases. Germline-derived CDR1 and CDR2 are LNHNV and YYDKDF (reference sequence). This CDR3 spans 12 amino acids. The CDR3 reads CATSIGGSGYTF. CDR3 bases: TGTGCCACCAGCATAGGGGGCAGTGGCTACACCTTC.

V gene TRBV19 combines with J gene TRBJ1-1, with 8 nucleotides matching TRBD1. Trimming at V came to 4 bases and at J to 1 base, leaving 5 bases not matched to a gene. Germline lookup yields CDR1 LNHDA and CDR2 SQIVND (reference sequence). This CDR3 has 15 amino acids. The CDR3 DNA is TGTGCCAGTAGTACCCGACAGGGGAGGAACACTGAAGCTTTCTTT. Translated, it gives CASSTRQGRNTEAFF.

The table lists this clone with a few counts. This chain links TRBV12-3 or TRBV12-4 with TRBJ1-2, with a possible D match to TRBD1 (6 bases). The CDR3 runs to 13 residues. V lost 7 bases to trimming and J lost 4 bases, with 13 bases between them. The CDR3 DNA sequence: TGTGCCAGCACCCCTGGGGGCTCCTATGGCTACACCTTC. This encodes CASTPGGSYGYTF.

The V and J genes are TRBV7-9 and TRBJ2-1; TRBD1 matches at 7 bases. CDR1 is SEHNR, CDR2 FQNEAQ, per germline (reference sequence). V lost 5 bases to trimming and J lost 1 base; unmatched junction nucleotides: 8. This CDR3 has 16 residues. In DNA form, the CDR3 reads TGTGCCAGCAGCACCCACAGGGGTATATCCTACAATGAGCAGTTCTTC. Its translation: CASSTHRGISYNEQFF. Supplemented by reference TRBV7-9 and TRBJ2-1, the full variable domain reads DTGVSQNPRHKITKRGQNVTFRCDPISEHNRLYWYRQTLGQGPEFLTYFQNEAQLEKSRLLSDRFSAERPKGSFSTLEIQRTEQGDSAMYLCASSTHRGISYNEQFFGPGTRLTVL.

This clone appeared once. The chain links TRBV6-1 to TRBJ1-1; D is possibly TRBD1 (6 bases). The CDR3 loop spans 17 amino acids. Germline values: CDR1 MNHNS, CDR2 SASEGT. V gave up 2 bases and J gave up 1 base, with 17 bases separating them. The DNA for the CDR3 is TGTGCCAGCAGTGAACCCCGGGGGGGGGCGAAGAACACTGAAGCTTTCTTT. This codes for CASSEPRGGAKNTEAFF.

This rearrangement joins TRBV7-9 to TRBJ1-1; possible D gene TRBD1, 6 bases. Germline values: CDR1 SEHNR, CDR2 FQNEAQ (reference sequence). V shed 5 bases and J shed 0 bases, with 10 bases lying between them. This CDR3 contains 14 residues. CDR3 protein: CASSGRDMNTEAFF. The CDR3, as DNA: TGTGCCAGCAGCGGCAGGGACATGAACACTGAAGCTTTCTTT.

CDR3 nucleotides: TGTGCCAGCAGCGGGGGCCCTTCCTTCTACGAGCAGTACTTC. The encoded protein is CASSGGPSFYEQYF. The chain carries TRBV9 and TRBJ2-7, with a weak D call TRBD1 (5 bases). From germline, CDR1 is SGDLS and CDR2 YYNGEE. V shed 3 bases and J shed 3 bases, with 13 bases lying between them. The CDR3 contains 14 residues.

The chain links TRBV19 to TRBJ1-2, with 9 bases identical to TRBD1. Trimming cost V 4 bases and J 4 bases; bases outside gene matches: 10. The CDR3 contains 16 residues. The V gene's germline CDR1 is LNHDA and CDR2 SQIVND (reference sequence). The CDR3 nucleotides are TGTGCCAGTAGTACTGATCGGACAGGGGACTCCTATGGCTACACCTTC. Translated, it gives CASSTDRTGDSYGYTF.

The chain's CDR3 is CASSPLAEAFF. The CDR3 DNA reads TGTGCCAGCAGCCCCCTAGCTGAAGCTTTCTTT. This chain links TRBV12-3 or TRBV12-4 with TRBJ1-1; D is ambiguous. Trimming stripped 6 bases from V and 6 bases from J, with 8 bases between. The CDR3 has 11 amino acids.

This clone turned up a few times. V usage is TRBV6-6 and J usage is TRBJ1-3; D is ambiguous. Trimming removed 8 bases from V and 0 bases from J, with 14 bases in between. This CDR3 spans 15 amino acids. Germline V gene data show CDR1 as MNHNY and CDR2 as SVGAGI (reference sequence). The CDR3 bases are TGTGCCAGCGGGGAGCGGGGTCACTCTGGAAACACCATATATTTT. Its translation: CASGERGHSGNTIYF.

The chain recombines TRBV9 with TRBJ2-7, with a possible D match to TRBD1 (6 bases). The length of the CDR3 is 14 residues. Germline V lookup: CDR1 SGDLS, CDR2 YYNGEE. V gave up 4 bases and J gave up 0 bases, with 11 bases separating them. CDR3 protein: CASSRTVNSYEQYF. In nucleotides, the CDR3 is TGTGCCAGCAGCCGGACAGTGAACTCCTACGAGCAGTACTTC.

The chain recombines TRBV28 with TRBJ1-4; unclear D gene. The CDR3 has 14 residues. V was trimmed by 8 bases and J by 5 bases, leaving 15 bases between them. Germline V CDR1 and CDR2: MDHEN, SYDVKM. The CDR3, as DNA: TGTGCCAGCCTCCCTGCGGAGGTAAATGAAAAACTGTTTTTT. It codes for CASLPAEVNEKLFF.

The V gene is TRBV24-1, the J gene TRBJ1-5; D gene uncertain. V lost 3 bases to trimming and J lost 1 base, with 6 bases between them. CDR1 and CDR2 from the germline V gene are KGHDR and SFDVKD. The CDR3 runs 14 residues. The CDR3: CATSDGLSNQPQHF. The CDR3 DNA follows: TGTGCCACCAGTGATGGACTCAGCAATCAGCCCCAGCATTTT.

CDR3 sequence (DNA): TGTGCCAGCAGCGGGCCGGGGGTTCGGGGTACGGAAGATACGCAGTATTTT. This sequence encodes CASSGPGVRGTEDTQYF. V is TRBV11-2 and J is TRBJ2-3; D possibly corresponds to TRBD2 (6 bases). Germline V lookup: CDR1 SGHAT, CDR2 FQNNGV. CDR3 length: 17 residues. V lost 5 bases and J 5 bases, leaving 23 bases between the germline ends. The full variable domain, rest sourced from reference TRBV11-2 and TRBJ2-3, is EAGVAQSPRYKIIEKRQSVAFWCNPISGHATLYWYQQILGQGPKLLIQFQNNGVVDDSQLPKDRFSAERLKGVDSTLKIQPAKLEDSAVYLCASSGPGVRGTEDTQYFGPGTRLTVL.